This entry lists 21 T cell receptor beta chains sequenced from one sample in a study of neoadjuvant nivolumab and ipilimumab in lung cancer. The assay was immunoSEQ multiplex PCR, and TCRdb's table has in-frame clones only and misses some. The repertoire holds approximately 29,000 clones, more than 80% seen once, with around 5% in the top ten. This specimen was tumor tissue, taken after neoadjuvant nivolumab, alone or with ipilimumab, at or shortly before surgery. These receptors were obtained from an adult with non-small cell lung cancer.

This chain uses TRBV5-4 with TRBJ2-7, with a tentative D call TRBD2 (5 bases). The CDR3 is 12 residues long. CDR1 SGHNT and CDR2 YYREEE come from the germline V gene (reference sequence). The V end was cut by 2 bases, the J end by 7 bases, with 10 bases between. The CDR3 DNA reads as TGTGCCAGCAGCTTCGAGGCGGGTGAGCAGTACTTC. This codes for CASSFEAGEQYF.

The chain combines TRBV28 with TRBJ2-7; D remains unclear. The CDR3 is 12 amino acids. Germline V gene data show CDR1 as MDHEN and CDR2 as SYDVKM. V was pared by 5 bases and J by 0 bases, with 5 bases between. The CDR3 sequence: CASSGVSYEQYF. The CDR3, as DNA: TGTGCCAGCAGTGGGGTCTCCTACGAGCAGTACTTC.

The chain employs TRBV18 and TRBJ1-5; D not resolved. The V end lost 3 bases, the J end lost 6 bases, and 9 bases lay between the germline ends. Germline V CDR1 and CDR2: KGHSH, LQKENI. CDR3 length: 13 amino acids. CDR3 in amino acids: CASSPGGSQPQHF. DNA for the CDR3: TGTGCCAGCTCACCCGGAGGGAGTCAGCCCCAGCATTTT.

A single count supports this clone. This chain links TRBV27 with TRBJ2-7, with D possibly TRBD1 on 6 matching bases. CDR1 is MNHEY and CDR2 is SMNVEV in the germline V gene (reference sequence). This CDR3 region has 15 residues. V dropped 5 bases and J dropped 5 bases, with 19 bases sitting between them. CDR3 sequence reads: CASSQRTGILDEQYF. As DNA, the CDR3 is TGTGCCAGCAGTCAGCGAACAGGGATCCTTGACGAGCAGTACTTC.

This chain links TRBV5-1 with TRBJ1-4; 8 bases are a match to TRBD1. The CDR3 is 16 residues long. V trimming: 5 bases; J trimming: 8 bases; junction bases outside the gene matches: 14. CDR1 and CDR2 from the germline V gene are SGHRS and YFSETQ. CDR3 in DNA: TGCGCCAGCAGACAAGATACAGGGGGGCCCCGCGAAAAACTGTTTTTT. Its translation is CASRQDTGGPREKLFF.

The chain carries TRBV7-2 and TRBJ2-1, with D uncertain. The CDR3 loop spans 13 amino acids. Germline CDR1 reads SGHTA; CDR2 reads FQGNSA. V gave up 7 bases and J gave up 4 bases, with 11 bases separating them. CDR3 bases: TGTGCCAGCAATACTGCCGGTTACAATGAGCAGTTCTTC. This translates into CASNTAGYNEQFF.

V usage is TRBV10-3 and J usage is TRBJ2-3; D call uncertain. Germline V gene data show CDR1 as ENHRY and CDR2 as SYGVKD. The CDR3 totals 13 residues. The germline V and J ends were trimmed by 2 bases and 6 bases, with 9 bases remaining between them. The CDR3 spells CAISEPRTDTQYF. The CDR3 region has the DNA TGTGCCATCAGTGAGCCCCGTACTGATACGCAGTATTTT.

The V and J genes are TRBV11-3 and TRBJ2-1; 9 nucleotides align to TRBD1. The CDR3 runs to 13 residues. Trimming removed 6 bases from V and 4 bases from J; junction bases left unmatched: 1. Germline V lookup: CDR1 SGHNT, CDR2 YENEEA. CDR3 loop: CASSGQGYNEQFF. DNA for the CDR3: TGTGCCAGCAGTGGACAGGGGTACAATGAGCAGTTCTTC.

The genes are TRBV6-6 and TRBJ1-6; D might be TRBD1 (5 bases). V lost 5 bases, J lost 5 bases, and 10 bases lay in between. Looked up from germline, CDR1 is MNHNY and CDR2 is SVGAGI (reference sequence). The CDR3 length is 14 residues. The CDR3 coding sequence is TGTGCCAGCAGTGTGGGACTCGATAATTCACCCCTCCACTTT. This encodes CASSVGLDNSPLHF.

This CDR3 reads CASSQDWGDDNSPLHF. The CDR3 DNA sequence: TGTGCCAGCAGCCAAGATTGGGGGGACGATAATTCACCCCTCCACTTT. The chain links TRBV4-2 to TRBJ1-6; the D gene is possibly TRBD1 (5 bases). Germline lookup yields CDR1 LGHNA and CDR2 YNFKEQ. The ends were cut back, 0 bases at V and 5 bases at J, with 11 bases in the middle. The CDR3 extends over 16 amino acids.

The genes are TRBV11-2 and TRBJ1-2; D may be TRBD1 (5 bases). Germline CDR1 is SGHAT and CDR2 is FQNNGV. CDR3 size: 15 residues. Trimming took off 1 base at V and 4 bases at J, with 13 bases between the two ends. In DNA, the CDR3 is TGTGCCAGCAGCTTAGTGGGGGACGTGGGCTATGGCTACACCTTC. Encoded protein: CASSLVGDVGYGYTF.

The chain is built from TRBV6-1 and TRBJ2-7; D is possibly TRBD1 (5 bases). CDR1 and CDR2 from the germline V gene are MNHNS and SASEGT. Trimming cost V 2 bases and J 0 bases, with 8 bases left between them. This CDR3 is 14 amino acids long. CDR3 amino acids: CASSERGDSYEQYF. Written as DNA, the CDR3 is TGTGCCAGCAGTGAAAGGGGCGACTCCTACGAGCAGTACTTC.

This clone was seen a few times. The genes are TRBV6-5 and TRBJ2-6; D is tentatively TRBD1 or TRBD2 (5 bases each). CDR3 size: 15 residues. Trimming took 0 bases from V and 4 from J, leaving 7 bases between them. From germline, CDR1 is MNHEY and CDR2 SVGAGI. The CDR3 spells CASSYSGDGANVLTF. The CDR3 nucleotides read TGTGCCAGCAGTTACTCAGGGGACGGGGCCAACGTCCTGACTTTC.

This chain uses TRBV5-4 with TRBJ2-7, with TRBD1 matching 8 bases. This CDR3 comprises 14 residues. The V gene end was trimmed by 4 bases and the J gene end by 3 bases; junction bases not matched to a gene: 6. In germline, CDR1 is SGHNT, CDR2 YYREEE (reference sequence). The CDR3 loop is CASSANRGSYEQYF. CDR3 sequence (DNA): TGTGCCAGCAGCGCAAACAGGGGGAGCTACGAGCAGTACTTC.

V gene TRBV7-9 combines with J gene TRBJ2-3; no clear D. Trimming stripped 1 base from V and 5 bases from J, with 13 bases between. Germline V gives CDR1 SEHNR, CDR2 FQNEAQ (reference sequence). CDR3 length: 15 amino acids. For the CDR3, the DNA is TGTGCCAGCAGCTTAGGAGAACAGCCACGAGATACGCAGTATTTT. Translated: CASSLGEQPRDTQYF.

The chain links TRBV5-5 to TRBJ2-2; D gene uncertain. The CDR3 has 17 amino acids. V shed 0 bases and J shed 1 base, with 13 bases lying between them. CDR1 is SGHKS and CDR2 is YYEKEE in the germline V gene (reference sequence). In DNA form, the CDR3 reads TGTGCCAGCAGCTTGGAATCGCAGACGCAGAACACCGGGGAGCTGTTTTTT. Protein: CASSLESQTQNTGELFF.

The chain carries TRBV11-2 and TRBJ2-7, with 10 positions matching TRBD2. The length of the CDR3 is 14 residues. Germline-derived CDR1 and CDR2 are SGHAT and FQNNGV. V trimming: 4 bases; J trimming: 2 bases; junction bases outside the gene matches: 2. In DNA form, the CDR3 reads TGTGCCAGCAGCTGGACTAGCGGAACCTACGAGCAGTACTTC. Amino acids: CASSWTSGTYEQYF.

The V and J genes are TRBV19 and TRBJ2-5; D uncertain. Trimming stripped 6 bases from V and 5 bases from J, with 10 bases between. In germline, CDR1 is LNHDA, CDR2 SQIVND (reference sequence). CDR3 length equals 12 residues. CDR3 nucleotides: TGTGCCAGTAGCCCGTATGGGGAGACCCAGTACTTC. This translates into CASSPYGETQYF.

J is TRBJ2-5 and V is TRBV7-7, with D perhaps matching TRBD2 (7 bases). CDR3 length: 12 residues. The germline V and J ends were trimmed by 11 bases and 5 bases, with 15 bases remaining between them. Germline V gene lookup returns CDR1 SSHAT and CDR2 FNYEAQ (reference sequence). The CDR3 DNA reads as TGTGCCGCTGGGGGGGCGGGGGAGACCCAGTACTTC. Residues: CAAGGAGETQYF.

This sequence joins TRBV13 and TRBJ2-7; D gene unclear. The CDR3 length is 11 residues. With 4 bases removed from V and 3 bases from J, the gap between germline ends came to 4 bases. Germline CDR1 and CDR2: PRHDT and FYEKMQ (reference sequence). The CDR3 nucleotides are TGTGCCAGCAGCTCAAACTACGAGCAGTACTTC. This translates into CASSSNYEQYF. Full variable domain (rest looked up from reference TRBV13 and TRBJ2-7): AAGVIQSPRHLIKEKRETATLKCYPIPRHDTVYWYQQGPGQDPQFLISFYEKMQSDKGSIPDRFSAQQFSDYHSELNMSSLELGDSALYFCASSSNYEQYFGPGTRLTVT.

This clone was picked up one time. The chain has TRBV13 and TRBJ2-7, with TRBD1 identical over 7 bases. CDR1 PRHDT and CDR2 FYEKMQ come from the germline V gene (reference sequence). J lost 4 bases, V lost 5 bases, and 11 bases had no gene match. CDR3 length: 15 amino acids. CDR3: CASSLTYRGSYEQYF. The CDR3 bases are TGTGCCAGCAGCCTAACTTACAGGGGATCTTACGAGCAGTACTTC.